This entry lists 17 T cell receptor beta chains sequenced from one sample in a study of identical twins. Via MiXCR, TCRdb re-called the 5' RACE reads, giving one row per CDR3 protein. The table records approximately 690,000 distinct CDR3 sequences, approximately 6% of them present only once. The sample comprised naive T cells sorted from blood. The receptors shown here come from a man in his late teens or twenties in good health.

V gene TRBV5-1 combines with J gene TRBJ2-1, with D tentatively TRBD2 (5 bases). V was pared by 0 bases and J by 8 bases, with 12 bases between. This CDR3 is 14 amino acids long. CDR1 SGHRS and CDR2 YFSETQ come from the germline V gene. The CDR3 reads CASSLDVGAYEQFF. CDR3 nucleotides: TGCGCCAGCAGCTTGGATGTGGGAGCATATGAGCAGTTCTTC.

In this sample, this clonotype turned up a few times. The CDR3: CASSQDLVAEQFF. The CDR3 DNA follows: TGTGCCAGCAGCCAAGATCTAGTGGCTGAGCAGTTCTTC. The V call is TRBV3-1, the J call TRBJ2-1; D uncertain. Germline V CDR1 and CDR2: LGHDT, YNNKEL (reference sequence). V lost 0 bases and J 9 bases, leaving 9 bases between the germline ends. The CDR3 consists of 13 residues.

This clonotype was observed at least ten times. The CDR3 sequence is CASSLKNETQYF. The CDR3 coding sequence is TGTGCCAGCAGCTTAAAGAATGAGACCCAGTACTTC. The rearrangement joins TRBV7-9 to TRBJ2-5; no clear D gene. The germline V gene encodes CDR1 SEHNR and CDR2 FQNEAQ (reference sequence). Trimming shortened V by 2 bases and J by 5 bases, and 6 bases separated the two germline ends. The CDR3 runs 12 residues.

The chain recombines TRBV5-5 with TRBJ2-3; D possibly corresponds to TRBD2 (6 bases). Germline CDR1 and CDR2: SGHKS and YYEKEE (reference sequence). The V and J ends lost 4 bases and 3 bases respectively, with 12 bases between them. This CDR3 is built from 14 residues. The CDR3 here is CASSPRGATDTQYF. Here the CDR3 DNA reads TGTGCCAGCAGCCCCCGCGGGGCAACAGATACGCAGTATTTT.

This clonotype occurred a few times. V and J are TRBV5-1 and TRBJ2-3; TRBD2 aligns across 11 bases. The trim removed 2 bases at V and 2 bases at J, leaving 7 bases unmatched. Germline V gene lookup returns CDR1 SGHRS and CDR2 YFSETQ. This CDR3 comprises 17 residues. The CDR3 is CASSLVIAGGPTDTQYF. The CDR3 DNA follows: TGCGCCAGCAGCTTAGTAATAGCGGGAGGGCCCACAGATACGCAGTATTTT.

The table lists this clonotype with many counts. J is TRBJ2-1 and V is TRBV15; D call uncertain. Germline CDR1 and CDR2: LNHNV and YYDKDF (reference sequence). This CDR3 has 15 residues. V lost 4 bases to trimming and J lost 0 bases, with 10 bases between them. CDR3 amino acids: CATSTTPNSYNEQFF. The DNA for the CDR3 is TGTGCCACCAGCACGACTCCCAACTCCTACAATGAGCAGTTCTTC.

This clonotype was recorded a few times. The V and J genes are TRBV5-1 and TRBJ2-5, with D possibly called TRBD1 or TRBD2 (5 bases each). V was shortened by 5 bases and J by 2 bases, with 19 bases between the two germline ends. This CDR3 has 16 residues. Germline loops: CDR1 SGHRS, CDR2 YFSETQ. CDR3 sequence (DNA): TGCGCCAGCAGACCCTCCGGGACGGAAACTCAAGAGACCCAGTACTTC. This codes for CASRPSGTETQETQYF. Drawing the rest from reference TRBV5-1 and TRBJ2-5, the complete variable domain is KAGVTQTPRYLIKTRGQQVTLSCSPISGHRSVSWYQQTPGQGLQFLFEYFSETQRNKGNFPGRFSGRQFSNSRSEMNVSTLELGDSALYLCASRPSGTETQETQYFGPGTRLLVL.

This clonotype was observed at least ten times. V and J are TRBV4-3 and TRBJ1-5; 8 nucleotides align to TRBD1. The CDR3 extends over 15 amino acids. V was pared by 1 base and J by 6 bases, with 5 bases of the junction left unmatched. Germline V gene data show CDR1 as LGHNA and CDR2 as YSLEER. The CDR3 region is CASSQGQGATQPQHF. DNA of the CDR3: TGCGCCAGCAGCCAAGGTCAGGGGGCGACTCAGCCCCAGCATTTT.

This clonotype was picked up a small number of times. The CDR3: CSVVTGLDQPQHF. The CDR3 nucleotides read TGCAGCGTTGTAACAGGCCTCGATCAGCCCCAGCATTTT. The rearrangement links TRBV29-1 to TRBJ1-5; D is perhaps TRBD1 (5 bases). Germline lookup yields CDR1 SQVTM and CDR2 ANQGSEA. Deletions cut 4 bases from V and 5 bases from J, with 12 bases between. The CDR3 totals 13 residues. The whole variable domain, filled in from reference TRBV29-1 and TRBJ1-5, reads SAVISQKPSRDICQRGTSLTIQCQVDSQVTMMFWYRQQPGQSLTLIATANQGSEATYESGFVIDKFPISRPNLTFSTLTVSNMSPEDSSIYLCSVVTGLDQPQHFGDGTRLSIL.

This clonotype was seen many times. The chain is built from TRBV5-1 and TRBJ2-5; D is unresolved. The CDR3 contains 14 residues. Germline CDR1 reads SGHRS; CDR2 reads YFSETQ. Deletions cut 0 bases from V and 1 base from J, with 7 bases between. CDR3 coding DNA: TGCGCCAGCAGCTTGGGACATACCCAAGAGACCCAGTACTTC. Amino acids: CASSLGHTQETQYF.

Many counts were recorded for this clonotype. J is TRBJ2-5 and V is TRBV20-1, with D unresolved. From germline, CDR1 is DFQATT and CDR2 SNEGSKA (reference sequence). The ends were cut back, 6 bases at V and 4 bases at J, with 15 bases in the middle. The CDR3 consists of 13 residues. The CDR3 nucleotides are TGCAGTGCGGAACTATCACGACGAGAGACCCAGTACTTC. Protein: CSAELSRRETQYF.

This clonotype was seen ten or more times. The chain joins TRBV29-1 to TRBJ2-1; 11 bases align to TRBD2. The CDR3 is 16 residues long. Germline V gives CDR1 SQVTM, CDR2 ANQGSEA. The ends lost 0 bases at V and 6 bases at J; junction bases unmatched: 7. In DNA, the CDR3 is TGCAGCGTTGAAGATCTTCGGCTAGCGGGAGGCAATGAGCAGTTCTTC. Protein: CSVEDLRLAGGNEQFF.

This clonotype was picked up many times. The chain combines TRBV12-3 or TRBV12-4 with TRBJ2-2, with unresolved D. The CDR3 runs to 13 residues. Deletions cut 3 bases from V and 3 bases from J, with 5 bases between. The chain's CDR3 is CASSFAYTGELFF. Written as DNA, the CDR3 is TGTGCCAGCAGTTTCGCTTACACCGGGGAGCTGTTTTTT.

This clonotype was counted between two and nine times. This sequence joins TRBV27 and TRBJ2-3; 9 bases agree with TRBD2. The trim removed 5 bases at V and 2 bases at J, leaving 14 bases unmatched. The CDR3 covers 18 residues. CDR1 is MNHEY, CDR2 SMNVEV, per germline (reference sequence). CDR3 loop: CASSLARASGIITDTQYF. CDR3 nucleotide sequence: TGTGCCAGCAGTCTAGCCCGGGCTAGCGGGATTATCACAGATACGCAGTATTTT.

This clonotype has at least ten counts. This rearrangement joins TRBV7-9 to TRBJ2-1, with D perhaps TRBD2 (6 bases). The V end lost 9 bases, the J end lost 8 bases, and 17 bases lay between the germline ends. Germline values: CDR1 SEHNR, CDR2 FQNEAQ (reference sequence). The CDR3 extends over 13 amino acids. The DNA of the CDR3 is TGTGCCAGTCCCGGGAGCCCTTCGGATGAGCAGTTCTTC. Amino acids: CASPGSPSDEQFF.

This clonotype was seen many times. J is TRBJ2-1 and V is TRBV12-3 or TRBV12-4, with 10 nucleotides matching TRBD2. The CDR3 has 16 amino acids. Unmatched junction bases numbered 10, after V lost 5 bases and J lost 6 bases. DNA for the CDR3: TGTGCCAGCAGTACGGCAGGACTAGCGGTCAGCAATGAGCAGTTCTTC. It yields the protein CASSTAGLAVSNEQFF.

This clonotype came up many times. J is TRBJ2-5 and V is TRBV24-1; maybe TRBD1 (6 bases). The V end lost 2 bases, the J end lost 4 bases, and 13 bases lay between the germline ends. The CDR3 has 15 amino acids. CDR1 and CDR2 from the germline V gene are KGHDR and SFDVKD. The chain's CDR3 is CATSDSTGVLETQYF. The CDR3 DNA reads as TGTGCCACCAGTGATTCGACAGGAGTTTTAGAGACCCAGTACTTC.